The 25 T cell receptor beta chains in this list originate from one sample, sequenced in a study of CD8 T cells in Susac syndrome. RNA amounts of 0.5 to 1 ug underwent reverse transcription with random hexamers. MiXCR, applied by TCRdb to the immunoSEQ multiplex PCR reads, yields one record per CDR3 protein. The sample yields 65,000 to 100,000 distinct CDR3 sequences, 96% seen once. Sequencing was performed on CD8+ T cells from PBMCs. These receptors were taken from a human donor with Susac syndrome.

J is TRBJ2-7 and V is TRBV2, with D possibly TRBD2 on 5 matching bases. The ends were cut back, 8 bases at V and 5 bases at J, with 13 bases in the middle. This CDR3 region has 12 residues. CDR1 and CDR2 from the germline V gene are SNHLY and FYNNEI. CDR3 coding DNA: TGTGCCAGCTTGGGGAGAAGGGACGAGCAGTACGTC. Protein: CASLGRRDEQYV.

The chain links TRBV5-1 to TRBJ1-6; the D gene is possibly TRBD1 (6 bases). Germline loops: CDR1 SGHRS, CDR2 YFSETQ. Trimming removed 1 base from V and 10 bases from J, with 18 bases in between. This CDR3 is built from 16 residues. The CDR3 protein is CASSLSRGARESPLHF. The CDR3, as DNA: TGCGCCAGCAGCTTGTCGCGGGGGGCGCGTGAATCACCCCTCCACTTT.

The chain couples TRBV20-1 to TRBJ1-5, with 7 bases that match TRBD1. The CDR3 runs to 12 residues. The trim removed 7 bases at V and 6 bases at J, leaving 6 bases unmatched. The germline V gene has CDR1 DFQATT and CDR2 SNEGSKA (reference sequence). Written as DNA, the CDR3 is TGCAGTGTTAGGACAGGCATTCAGCCCCAGCATTTT. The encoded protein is CSVRTGIQPQHF.

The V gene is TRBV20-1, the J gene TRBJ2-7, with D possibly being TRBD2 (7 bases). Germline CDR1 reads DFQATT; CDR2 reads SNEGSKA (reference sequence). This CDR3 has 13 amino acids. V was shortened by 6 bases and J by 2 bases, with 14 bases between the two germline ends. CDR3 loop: CSALGGGPYEQYF. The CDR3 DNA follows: TGCAGTGCACTAGGGGGGGGGCCCTACGAGCAGTACTTC.

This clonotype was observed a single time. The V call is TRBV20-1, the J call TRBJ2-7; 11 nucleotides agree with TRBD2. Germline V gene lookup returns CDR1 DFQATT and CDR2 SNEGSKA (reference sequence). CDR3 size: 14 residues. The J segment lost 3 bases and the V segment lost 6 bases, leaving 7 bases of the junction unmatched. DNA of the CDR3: TGCAGTGCAAATCAACTAGCGGGAGTCTACGAGCAGTACTTC. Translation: CSANQLAGVYEQYF.

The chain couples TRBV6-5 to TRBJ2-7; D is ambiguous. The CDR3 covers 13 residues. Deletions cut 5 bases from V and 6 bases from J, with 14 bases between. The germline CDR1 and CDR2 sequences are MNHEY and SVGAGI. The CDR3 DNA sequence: TGTGCCAGCAGTCCCCATAATCCAAGCGAGCAGTACTTC. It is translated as CASSPHNPSEQYF.

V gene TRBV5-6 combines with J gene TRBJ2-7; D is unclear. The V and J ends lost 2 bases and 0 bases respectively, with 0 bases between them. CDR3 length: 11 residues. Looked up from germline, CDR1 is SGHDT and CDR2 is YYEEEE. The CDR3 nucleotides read TGTGCCAGCAGCTTCTCCTACGAGCAGTACTTC. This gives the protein CASSFSYEQYF.

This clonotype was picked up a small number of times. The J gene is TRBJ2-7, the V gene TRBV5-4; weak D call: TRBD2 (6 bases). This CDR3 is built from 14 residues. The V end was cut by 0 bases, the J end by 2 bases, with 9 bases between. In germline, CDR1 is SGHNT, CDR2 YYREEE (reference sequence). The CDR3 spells CASSLAGVTYEQYF. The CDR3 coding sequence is TGTGCCAGCAGCTTGGCGGGGGTGACCTACGAGCAGTACTTC.

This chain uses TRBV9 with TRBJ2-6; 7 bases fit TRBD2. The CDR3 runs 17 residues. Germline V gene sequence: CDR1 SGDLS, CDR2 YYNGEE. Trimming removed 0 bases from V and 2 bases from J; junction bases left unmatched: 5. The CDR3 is CASSVGPRGAGANVLTF. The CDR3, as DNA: TGTGCCAGCAGCGTAGGTCCCCGGGGGGCTGGGGCCAACGTCCTGACTTTC.

The CDR3 DNA reads TGTGCCAGCAGTGTGTTCCCGGGAACGGAGACCCAGTACTTC. Translation: CASSVFPGTETQYF. The chain uses TRBV2 and TRBJ2-5; the D gene is possibly TRBD2 (5 bases). The CDR3 is 14 amino acids. V lost 4 bases, J lost 5 bases, and 14 bases lay in between. Germline V gives CDR1 SNHLY, CDR2 FYNNEI.

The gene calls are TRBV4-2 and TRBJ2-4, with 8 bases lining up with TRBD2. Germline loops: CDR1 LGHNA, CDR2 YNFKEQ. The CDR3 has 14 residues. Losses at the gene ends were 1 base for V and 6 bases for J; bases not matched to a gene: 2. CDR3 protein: CASSQVAGGNIQYF. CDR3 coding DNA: TGTGCCAGCAGCCAAGTTGCGGGGGGAAACATTCAGTACTTC.

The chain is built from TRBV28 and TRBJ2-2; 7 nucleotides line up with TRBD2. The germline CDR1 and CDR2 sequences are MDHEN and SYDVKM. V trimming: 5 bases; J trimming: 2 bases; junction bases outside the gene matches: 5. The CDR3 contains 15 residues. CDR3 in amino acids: CASSDGTTNTGELFF. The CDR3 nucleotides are TGTGCCAGCAGTGACGGGACTACCAACACCGGGGAGCTGTTTTTT.

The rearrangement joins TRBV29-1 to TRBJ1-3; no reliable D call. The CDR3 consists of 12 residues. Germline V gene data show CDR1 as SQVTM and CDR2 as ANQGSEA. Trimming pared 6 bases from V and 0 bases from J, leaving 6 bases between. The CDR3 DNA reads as TGCAGCGTGATTAGCTCTGGAAACACCATATATTTT. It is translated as CSVISSGNTIYF.

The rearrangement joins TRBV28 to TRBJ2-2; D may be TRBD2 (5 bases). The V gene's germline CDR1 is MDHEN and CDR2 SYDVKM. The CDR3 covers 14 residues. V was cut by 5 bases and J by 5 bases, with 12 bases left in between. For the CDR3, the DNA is TGTGCCAGCAGTCCCATATCGGGAACCGGGGAGCTGTTTTTT. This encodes CASSPISGTGELFF.

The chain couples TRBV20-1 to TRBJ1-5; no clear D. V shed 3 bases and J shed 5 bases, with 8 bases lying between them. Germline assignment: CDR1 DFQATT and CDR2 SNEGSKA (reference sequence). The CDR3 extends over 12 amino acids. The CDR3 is CSARSSHQPQHF. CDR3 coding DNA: TGCAGTGCTAGGTCCAGTCATCAGCCCCAGCATTTT.

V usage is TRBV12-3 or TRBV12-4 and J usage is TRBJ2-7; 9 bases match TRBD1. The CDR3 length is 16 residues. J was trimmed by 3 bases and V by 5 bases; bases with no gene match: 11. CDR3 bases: TGTGCCAGCAGTCCAGGAACCGGACAGGGGAGCTACGAGCAGTACTTC. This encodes CASSPGTGQGSYEQYF.

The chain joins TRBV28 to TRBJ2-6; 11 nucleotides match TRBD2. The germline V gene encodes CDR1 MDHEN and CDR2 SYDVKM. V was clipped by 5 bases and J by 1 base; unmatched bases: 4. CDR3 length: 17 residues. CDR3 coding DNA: TGTGCCAGCAGTCCCGGGACTAGCGGTTCTGGGGCCAACGTCCTGACTTTC. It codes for CASSPGTSGSGANVLTF.

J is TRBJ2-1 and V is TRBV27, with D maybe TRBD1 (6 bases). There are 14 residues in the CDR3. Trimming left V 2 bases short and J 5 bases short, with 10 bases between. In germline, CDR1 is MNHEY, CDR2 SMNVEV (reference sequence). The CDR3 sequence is CASSLGGWDNEQFF. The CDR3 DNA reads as TGTGCCAGCAGTTTAGGGGGCTGGGACAATGAGCAGTTCTTC.

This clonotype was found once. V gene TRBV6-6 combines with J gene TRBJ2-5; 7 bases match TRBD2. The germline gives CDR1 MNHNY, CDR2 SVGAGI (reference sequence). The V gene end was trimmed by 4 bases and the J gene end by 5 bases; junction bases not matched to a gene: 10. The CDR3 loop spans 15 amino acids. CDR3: CASSSRAGVLETQYF. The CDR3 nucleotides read TGTGCCAGCAGTTCAAGGGCGGGGGTATTGGAGACCCAGTACTTC.

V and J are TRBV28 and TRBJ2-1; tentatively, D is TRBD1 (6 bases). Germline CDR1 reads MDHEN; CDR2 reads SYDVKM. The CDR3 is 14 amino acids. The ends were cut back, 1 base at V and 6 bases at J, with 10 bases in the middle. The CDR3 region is CASSLLQGINEQFF. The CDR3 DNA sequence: TGTGCCAGCAGTTTATTACAGGGAATCAATGAGCAGTTCTTC. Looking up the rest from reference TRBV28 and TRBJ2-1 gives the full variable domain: DVKVTQSSRYLVKRTGEKVFLECVQDMDHENMFWYRQDPGLGLRLIYFSYDVKMKEKGDIPEGYSVSREKKERFSLILESASTNQTSMYLCASSLLQGINEQFFGPGTRLTVL.

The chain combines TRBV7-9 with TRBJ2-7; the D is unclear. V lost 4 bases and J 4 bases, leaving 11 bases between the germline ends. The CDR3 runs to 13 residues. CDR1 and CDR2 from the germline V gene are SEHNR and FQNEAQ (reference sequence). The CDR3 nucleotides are TGTGCCAGCAGCTCAACGCACGATTACGAGCAGTACTTC. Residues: CASSSTHDYEQYF.

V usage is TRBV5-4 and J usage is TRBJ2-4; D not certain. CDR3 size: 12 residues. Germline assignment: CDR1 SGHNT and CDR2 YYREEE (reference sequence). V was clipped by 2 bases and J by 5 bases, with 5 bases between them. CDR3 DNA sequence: TGTGCCAGCAGCTTAAACCAAAACATTCAGTACTTC. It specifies CASSLNQNIQYF.

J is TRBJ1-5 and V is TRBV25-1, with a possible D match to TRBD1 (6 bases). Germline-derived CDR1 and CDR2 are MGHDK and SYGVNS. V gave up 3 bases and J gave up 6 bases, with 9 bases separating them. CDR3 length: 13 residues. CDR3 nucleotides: TGTGCCAGCAGTGATTCAGGGGTTCAGCCCCAGCATTTT. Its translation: CASSDSGVQPQHF.

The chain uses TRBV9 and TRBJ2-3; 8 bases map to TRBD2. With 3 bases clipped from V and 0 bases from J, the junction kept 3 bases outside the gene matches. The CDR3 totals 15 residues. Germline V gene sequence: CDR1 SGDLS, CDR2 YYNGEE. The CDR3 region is CASSGGGTSTDTQYF. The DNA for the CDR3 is TGTGCCAGCAGCGGCGGGGGGACTAGCACAGATACGCAGTATTTT. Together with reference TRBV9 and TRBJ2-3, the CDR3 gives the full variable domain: DSGVTQTPKHLITATGQRVTLRCSPRSGDLSVYWYQQSLDQGLQFLIQYYNGEERAKGNILERFSAQQFPDLHSELNLSSLELGDSALYFCASSGGGTSTDTQYFGPGTRLTVL.

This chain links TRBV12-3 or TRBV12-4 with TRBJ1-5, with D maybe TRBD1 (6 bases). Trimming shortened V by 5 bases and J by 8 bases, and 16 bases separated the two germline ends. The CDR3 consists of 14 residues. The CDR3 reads CASSRTDLSEPQHF. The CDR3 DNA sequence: TGTGCCAGCAGTCGGACAGATCTAAGTGAGCCCCAGCATTTT.